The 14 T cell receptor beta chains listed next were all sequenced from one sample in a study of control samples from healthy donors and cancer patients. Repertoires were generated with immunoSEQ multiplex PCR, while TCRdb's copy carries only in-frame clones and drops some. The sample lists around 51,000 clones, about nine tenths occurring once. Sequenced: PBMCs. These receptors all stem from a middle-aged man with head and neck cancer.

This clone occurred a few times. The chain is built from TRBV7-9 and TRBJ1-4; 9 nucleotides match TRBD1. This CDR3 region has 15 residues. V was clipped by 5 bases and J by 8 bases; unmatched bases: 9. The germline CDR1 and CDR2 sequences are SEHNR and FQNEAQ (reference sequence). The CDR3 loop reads CASSQTGGPWEKLFF. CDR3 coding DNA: TGTGCCAGCAGCCAGACAGGGGGACCTTGGGAAAAACTGTTTTTT.

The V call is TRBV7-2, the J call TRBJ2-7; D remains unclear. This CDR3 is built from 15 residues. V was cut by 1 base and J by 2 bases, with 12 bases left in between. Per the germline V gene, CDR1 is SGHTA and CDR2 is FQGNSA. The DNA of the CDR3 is TGTGCCAGCAGCTTAGAAGGTACACGGCCCTACGAGCAGTACTTC. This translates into CASSLEGTRPYEQYF.

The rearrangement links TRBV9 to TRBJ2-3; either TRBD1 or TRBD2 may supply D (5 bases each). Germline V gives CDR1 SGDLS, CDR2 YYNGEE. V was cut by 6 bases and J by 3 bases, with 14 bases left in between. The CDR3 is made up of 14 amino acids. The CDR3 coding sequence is TGTGCCAGCACGCGGAGTTGGGGGACAGATACGCAGTATTTT. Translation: CASTRSWGTDTQYF. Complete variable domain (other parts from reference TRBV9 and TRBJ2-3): DSGVTQTPKHLITATGQRVTLRCSPRSGDLSVYWYQQSLDQGLQFLIQYYNGEERAKGNILERFSAQQFPDLHSELNLSSLELGDSALYFCASTRSWGTDTQYFGPGTRLTVL.

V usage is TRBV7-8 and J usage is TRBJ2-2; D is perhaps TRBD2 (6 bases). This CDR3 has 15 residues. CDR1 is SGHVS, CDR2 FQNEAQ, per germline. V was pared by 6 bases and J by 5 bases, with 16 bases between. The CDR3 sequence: CASRPGTRPTGELFF. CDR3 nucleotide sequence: TGTGCCAGCAGGCCCGGGACTCGGCCGACCGGGGAGCTGTTTTTT.

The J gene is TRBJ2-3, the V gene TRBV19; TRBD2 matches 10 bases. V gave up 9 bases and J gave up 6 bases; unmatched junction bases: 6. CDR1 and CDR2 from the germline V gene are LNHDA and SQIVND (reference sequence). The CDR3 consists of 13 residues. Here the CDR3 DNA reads TGTGCCAGCAGAGCGGGGGGGCTGGATACGCAGTATTTT. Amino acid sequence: CASRAGGLDTQYF.

The CDR3 DNA follows: TGTGCCAGCGCGACCGCTTCCGAGCAGTACTTC. It is translated as CASATASEQYF. The V gene is TRBV27, the J gene TRBJ2-7, with no clear D. V was pared by 8 bases and J by 6 bases, with 11 bases between. Per germline, CDR1 MNHEY and CDR2 SMNVEV (reference sequence). This CDR3 contains 11 residues.

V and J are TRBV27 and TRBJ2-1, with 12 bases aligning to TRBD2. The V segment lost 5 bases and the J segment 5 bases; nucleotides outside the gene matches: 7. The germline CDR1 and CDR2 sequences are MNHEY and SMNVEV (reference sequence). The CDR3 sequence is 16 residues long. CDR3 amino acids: CASSPPSGGAHNEQFF. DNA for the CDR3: TGTGCCAGCAGTCCCCCTAGCGGGGGGGCGCACAATGAGCAGTTCTTC.

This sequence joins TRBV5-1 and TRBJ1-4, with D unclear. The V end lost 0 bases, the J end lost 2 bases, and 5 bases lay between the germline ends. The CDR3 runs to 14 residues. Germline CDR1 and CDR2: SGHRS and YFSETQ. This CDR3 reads CASSLVGTNEKLFF. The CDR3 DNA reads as TGCGCCAGCAGCTTGGTGGGCACTAATGAAAAACTGTTTTTT.

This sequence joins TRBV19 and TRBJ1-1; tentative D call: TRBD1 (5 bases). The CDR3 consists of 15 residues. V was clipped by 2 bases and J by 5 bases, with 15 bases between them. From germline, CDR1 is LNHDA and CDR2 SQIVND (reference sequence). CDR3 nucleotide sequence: TGTGCCAGTAGTATATCTGCAGGGCGGGAAACTGAAGCTTTCTTT. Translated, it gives CASSISAGRETEAFF.

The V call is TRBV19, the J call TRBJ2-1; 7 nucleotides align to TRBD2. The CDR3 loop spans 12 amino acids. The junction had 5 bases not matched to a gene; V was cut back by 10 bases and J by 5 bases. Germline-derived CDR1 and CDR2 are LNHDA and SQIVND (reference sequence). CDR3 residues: CAIPSGDNEQFF. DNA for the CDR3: TGTGCCATTCCTAGCGGAGACAATGAGCAGTTCTTC.

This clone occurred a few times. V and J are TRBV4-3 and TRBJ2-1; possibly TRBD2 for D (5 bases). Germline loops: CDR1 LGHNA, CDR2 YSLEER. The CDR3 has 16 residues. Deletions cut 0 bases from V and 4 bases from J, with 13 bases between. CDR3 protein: CASSQDVGEAYNEQFF. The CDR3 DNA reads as TGCGCCAGCAGCCAAGATGTCGGGGAAGCGTACAATGAGCAGTTCTTC.

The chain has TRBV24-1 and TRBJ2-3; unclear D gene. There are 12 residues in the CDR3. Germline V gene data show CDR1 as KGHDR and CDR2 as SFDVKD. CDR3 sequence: CAVGKDFDTQYF. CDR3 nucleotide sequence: TGTGCGGTCGGAAAGGATTTTGATACGCAGTATTTT.

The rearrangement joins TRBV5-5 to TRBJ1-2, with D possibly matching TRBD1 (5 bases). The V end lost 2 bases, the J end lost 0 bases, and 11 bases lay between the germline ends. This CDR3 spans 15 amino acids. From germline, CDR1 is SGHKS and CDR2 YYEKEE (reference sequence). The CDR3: CASSFWGEANYGYTF. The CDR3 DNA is TGTGCCAGCAGCTTTTGGGGGGAAGCTAACTATGGCTACACCTTC.

The CDR3 spells CASSEPPLYSYEQYF. CDR3 nucleotides: TGCGCCAGCAGTGAGCCCCCATTGTACTCCTACGAGCAGTACTTC. The chain combines TRBV10-1 with TRBJ2-7; D remains unclear. The CDR3 is made up of 15 amino acids. Germline assignment: CDR1 WNHNN and CDR2 SYGVQD (reference sequence). The ends were cut back, 2 bases at V and 0 bases at J, with 11 bases in the middle.